Here is one TCR beta chain with its context. The source of the sample is a study of T cells and Merkel cell carcinoma outcomes. Germline values: CDR1 LGHNA, CDR2 YNFKEQ. The V gene lost 1 base and the J gene lost 4 bases, with 5 bases spanning the gap. The CDR3 spans 13 residues. This table comes from immunoSEQ multiplex PCR, and its TCRdb copy is limited to in-frame clones, with some not included. The sample gives under 20,000 clones, over 70% of which show up once; 3.1% is in the top ten. The receptor comes from a human donor with Merkel cell carcinoma. The sample taken for sequencing was tumor tissue from Merkel cell carcinoma. The gene calls are TRBV4-2 and TRBJ1-5; the D is unclear. The CDR3 nucleotides are TGTGCCAGCAGCCAAGCCGGAAATCAGCCCCAGCATTTT. It is translated as CASSQAGNQPQHF.